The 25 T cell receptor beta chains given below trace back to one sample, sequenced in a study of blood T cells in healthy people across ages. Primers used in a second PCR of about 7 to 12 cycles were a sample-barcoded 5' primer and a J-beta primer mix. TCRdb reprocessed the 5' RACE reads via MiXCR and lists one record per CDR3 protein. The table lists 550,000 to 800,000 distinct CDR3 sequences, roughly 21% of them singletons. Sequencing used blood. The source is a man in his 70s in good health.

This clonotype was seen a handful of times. The CDR3 DNA is TGTGCCAGCAGTTTAGGGACAGTAGGCGAGCAGTACTTC. This codes for CASSLGTVGEQYF. The chain carries TRBV27 and TRBJ2-7, with 7 bases lining up with TRBD1. From germline, CDR1 is MNHEY and CDR2 SMNVEV (reference sequence). The CDR3 extends over 13 amino acids. V trimming: 2 bases; J trimming: 6 bases; junction bases outside the gene matches: 4.

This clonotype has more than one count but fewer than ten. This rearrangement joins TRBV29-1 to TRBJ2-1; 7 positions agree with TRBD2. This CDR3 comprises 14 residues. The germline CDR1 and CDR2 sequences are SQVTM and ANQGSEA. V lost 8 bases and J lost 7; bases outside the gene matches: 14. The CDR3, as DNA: TGCAGCTCCCGTTCCCGGGGAGGGTCGAATGAGCAGTTCTTC. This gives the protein CSSRSRGGSNEQFF.

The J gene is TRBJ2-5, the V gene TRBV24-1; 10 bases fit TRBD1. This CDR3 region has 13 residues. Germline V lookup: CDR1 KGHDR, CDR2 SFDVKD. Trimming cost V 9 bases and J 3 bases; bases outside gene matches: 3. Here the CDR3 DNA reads TGTGCCACCGGGACAGGGGCCAAAGAGACCCAGTACTTC. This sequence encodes CATGTGAKETQYF.

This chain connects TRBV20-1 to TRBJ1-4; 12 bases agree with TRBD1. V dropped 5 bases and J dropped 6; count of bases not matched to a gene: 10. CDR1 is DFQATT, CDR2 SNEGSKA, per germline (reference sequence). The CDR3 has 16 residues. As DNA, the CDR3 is TGCAGTGCTGCCGGGACAGGGGGCCGGAGGGATGAAAAACTGTTTTTT. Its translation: CSAAGTGGRRDEKLFF.

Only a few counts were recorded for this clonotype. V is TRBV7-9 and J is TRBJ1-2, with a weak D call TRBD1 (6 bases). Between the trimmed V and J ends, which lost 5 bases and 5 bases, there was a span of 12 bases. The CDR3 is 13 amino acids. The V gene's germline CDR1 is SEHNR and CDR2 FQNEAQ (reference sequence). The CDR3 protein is CASSQDSPYGYTF. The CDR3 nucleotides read TGTGCCAGCAGCCAGGACAGCCCTTATGGCTACACCTTC. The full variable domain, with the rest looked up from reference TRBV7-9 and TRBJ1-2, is DTGVSQNPRHKITKRGQNVTFRCDPISEHNRLYWYRQTLGQGPEFLTYFQNEAQLEKSRLLSDRFSAERPKGSFSTLEIQRTEQGDSAMYLCASSQDSPYGYTFGSGTRLTVV.

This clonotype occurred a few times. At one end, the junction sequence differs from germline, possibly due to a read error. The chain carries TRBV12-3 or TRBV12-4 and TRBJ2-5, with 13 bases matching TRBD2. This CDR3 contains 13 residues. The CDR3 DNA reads TGCCCAGGACTAGCGGGAGTTTGGGAGACCCAGTACTTC. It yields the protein CPGLAGVWETQYF.

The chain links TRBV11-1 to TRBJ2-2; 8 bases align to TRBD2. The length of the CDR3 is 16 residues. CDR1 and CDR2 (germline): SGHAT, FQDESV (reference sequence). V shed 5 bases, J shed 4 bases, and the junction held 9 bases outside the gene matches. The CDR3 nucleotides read TGTGCCAGCAGCGCAGGACTAGCAACCCTCACCGGGGAGCTGTTTTTT. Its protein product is CASSAGLATLTGELFF. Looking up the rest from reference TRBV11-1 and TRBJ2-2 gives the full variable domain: EAEVAQSPRYKITEKSQAVAFWCDPISGHATLYWYRQILGQGPELLVQFQDESVVDDSQLPKDRFSAERLKGVDSTLKIQPAELGDSAMYLCASSAGLATLTGELFFGEGSRLTVL.

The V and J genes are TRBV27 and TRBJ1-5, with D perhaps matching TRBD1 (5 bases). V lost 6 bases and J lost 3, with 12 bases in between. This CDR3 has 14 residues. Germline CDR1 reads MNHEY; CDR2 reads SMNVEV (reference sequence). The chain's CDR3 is CASRMTEANQPQHF. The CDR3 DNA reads TGTGCCAGCAGGATGACAGAGGCCAATCAGCCCCAGCATTTT.

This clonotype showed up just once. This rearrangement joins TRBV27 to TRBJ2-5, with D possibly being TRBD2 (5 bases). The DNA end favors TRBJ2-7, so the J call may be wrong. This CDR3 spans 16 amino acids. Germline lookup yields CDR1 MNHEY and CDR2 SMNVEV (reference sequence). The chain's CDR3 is CASSSRDPLEGYEQYF. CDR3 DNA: TGTGCCAGCAGTTCCCGGGATCCCCTTGAAGGCTACGAGCAGTACTTC.

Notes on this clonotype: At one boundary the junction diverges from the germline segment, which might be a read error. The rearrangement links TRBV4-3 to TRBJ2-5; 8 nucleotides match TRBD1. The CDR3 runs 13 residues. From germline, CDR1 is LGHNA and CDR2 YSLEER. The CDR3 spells CASSQGTGETQHF. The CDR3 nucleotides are TGCGCCAGCAGCCAGGGGACAGGAGAGACCCAGCACTTC.

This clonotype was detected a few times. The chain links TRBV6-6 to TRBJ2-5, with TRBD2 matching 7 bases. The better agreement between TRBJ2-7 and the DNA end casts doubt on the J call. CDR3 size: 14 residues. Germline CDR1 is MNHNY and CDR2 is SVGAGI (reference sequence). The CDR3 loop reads CASSSSSGLLEQYF. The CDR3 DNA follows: TGTGCCAGCAGTTCCTCTAGCGGACTCCTCGAGCAGTACTTC.

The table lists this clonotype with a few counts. Here the CDR3 DNA reads TGTGCCAGCAGTTCGGGACTAGCTACGTTTGCGCAGTATTTT. Protein sequence: CASSSGLATFAQYF. V usage is TRBV28 and J usage is TRBJ2-3; 9 nucleotides agree with TRBD2. Looked up from germline, CDR1 is MDHEN and CDR2 is SYDVKM. V was clipped by 4 bases and J by 10 bases; unmatched bases: 9. CDR3 length equals 14 residues.

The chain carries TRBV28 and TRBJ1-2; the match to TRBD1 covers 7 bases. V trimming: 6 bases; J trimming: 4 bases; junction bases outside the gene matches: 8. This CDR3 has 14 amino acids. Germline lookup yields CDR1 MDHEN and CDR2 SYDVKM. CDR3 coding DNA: TGTGCCAGCAGGCCCGAAGGACAGGTCTATGGCTACACCTTC. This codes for CASRPEGQVYGYTF.

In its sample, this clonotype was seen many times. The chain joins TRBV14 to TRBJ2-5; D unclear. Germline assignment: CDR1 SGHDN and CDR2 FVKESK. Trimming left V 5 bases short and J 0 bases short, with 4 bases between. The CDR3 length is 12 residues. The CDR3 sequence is CASSKYQETQYF. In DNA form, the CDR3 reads TGTGCCAGCAGCAAATACCAAGAGACCCAGTACTTC. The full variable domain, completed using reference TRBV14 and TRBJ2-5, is EAGVTQFPSHSVIEKGQTVTLRCDPISGHDNLYWYRRVMGKEIKFLLHFVKESKQDESGMPNNRFLAERTGGTYSTLKVQPAELEDSGVYFCASSKYQETQYFGPGTRLLVL.

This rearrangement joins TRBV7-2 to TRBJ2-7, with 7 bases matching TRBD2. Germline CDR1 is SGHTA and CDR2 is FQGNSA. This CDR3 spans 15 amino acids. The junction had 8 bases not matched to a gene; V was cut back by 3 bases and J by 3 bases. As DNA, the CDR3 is TGTGCCAGCAGCTTTGGAGCTAGCGGATACTACGAGCAGTACTTC. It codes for CASSFGASGYYEQYF.

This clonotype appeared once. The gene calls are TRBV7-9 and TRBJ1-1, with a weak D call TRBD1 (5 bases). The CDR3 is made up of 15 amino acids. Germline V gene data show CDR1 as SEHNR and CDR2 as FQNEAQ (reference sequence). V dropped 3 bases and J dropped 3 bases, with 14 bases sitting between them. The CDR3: CASSLSLAGDTEAFF. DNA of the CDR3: TGTGCCAGCAGCTTGAGCCTAGCGGGGGACACTGAAGCTTTCTTT.

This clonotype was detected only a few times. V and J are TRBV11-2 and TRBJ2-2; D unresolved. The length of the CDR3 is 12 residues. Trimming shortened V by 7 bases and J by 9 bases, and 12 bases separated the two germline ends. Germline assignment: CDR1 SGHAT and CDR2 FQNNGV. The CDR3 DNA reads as TGTGCCAGCAATAAATCCCCCCGGGAGCTGTTTTTT. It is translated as CASNKSPRELFF.

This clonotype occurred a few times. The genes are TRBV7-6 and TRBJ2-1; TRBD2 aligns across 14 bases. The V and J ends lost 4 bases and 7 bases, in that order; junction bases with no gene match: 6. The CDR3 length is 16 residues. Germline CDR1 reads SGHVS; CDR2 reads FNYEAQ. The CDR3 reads CASSYGTSGSLNEQFF. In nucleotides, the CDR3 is TGTGCCAGCAGCTACGGGACTAGCGGGAGTTTAAATGAGCAGTTCTTC.

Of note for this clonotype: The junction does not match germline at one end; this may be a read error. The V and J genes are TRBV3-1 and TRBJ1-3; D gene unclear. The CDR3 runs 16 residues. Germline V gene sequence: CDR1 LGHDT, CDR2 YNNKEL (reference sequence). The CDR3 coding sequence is TGTGCCAGCAGCCAAGACCGGGTTCTCTCTGGAAACACCTTATATTTT. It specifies CASSQDRVLSGNTLYF. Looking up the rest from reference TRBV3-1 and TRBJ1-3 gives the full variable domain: DTAVSQTPKYLVTQMGNDKSIKCEQNLGHDTMYWYKQDSKKFLKIMFSYNNKELIINETVPNRFSPKSPDKAHLNLHINSLELGDSAVYFCASSQDRVLSGNTLYFGEGSWLTVV.

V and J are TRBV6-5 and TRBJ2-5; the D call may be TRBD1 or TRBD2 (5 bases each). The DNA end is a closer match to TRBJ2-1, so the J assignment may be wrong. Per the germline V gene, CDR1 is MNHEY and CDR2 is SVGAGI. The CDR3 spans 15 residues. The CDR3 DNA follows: TGTGCCAGCAGTTGGACCCAACGGGGCTCTATCGAGCAGTTCTTC. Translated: CASSWTQRGSIEQFF.

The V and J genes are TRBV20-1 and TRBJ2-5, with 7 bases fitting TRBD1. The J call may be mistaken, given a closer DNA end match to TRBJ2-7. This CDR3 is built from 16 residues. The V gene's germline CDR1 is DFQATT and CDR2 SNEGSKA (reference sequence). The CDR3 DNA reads TGCAGTGCTAGAAGAGAAACCGGGACAGTCCCCTACGAGCAGTACTTC. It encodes CSARRETGTVPYEQYF.

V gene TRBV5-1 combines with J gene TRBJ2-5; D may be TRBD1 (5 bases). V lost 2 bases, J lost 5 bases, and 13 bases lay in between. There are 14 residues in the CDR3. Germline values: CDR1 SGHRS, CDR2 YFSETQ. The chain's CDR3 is CASSFIGAQETQYF. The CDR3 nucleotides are TGCGCCAGCAGCTTTATAGGGGCGCAGGAGACCCAGTACTTC.

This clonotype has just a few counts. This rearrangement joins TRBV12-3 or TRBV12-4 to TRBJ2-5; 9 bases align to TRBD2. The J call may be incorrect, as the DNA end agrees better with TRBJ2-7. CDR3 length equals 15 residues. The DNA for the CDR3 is TGTGCCAGCAGTTCAGGAAGCGGGGGGTCCTACGAGCAGTACTTC. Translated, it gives CASSSGSGGSYEQYF.

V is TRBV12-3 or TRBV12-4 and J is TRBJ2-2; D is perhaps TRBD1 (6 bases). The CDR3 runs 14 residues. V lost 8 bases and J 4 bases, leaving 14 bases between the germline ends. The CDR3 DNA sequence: TGTGCCAGCTACACAGGGCTGGTCACCGGGGAGCTGTTTTTT. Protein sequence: CASYTGLVTGELFF.

Written as DNA, the CDR3 is TGCAGTGCTAGAGTTAGCGGGAGCACAGATACGCAGTATTTT. This encodes CSARVSGSTDTQYF. This sequence joins TRBV20-1 and TRBJ2-3; 7 bases are shared with TRBD2. The V gene's germline CDR1 is DFQATT and CDR2 SNEGSKA (reference sequence). V lost 1 base to trimming and J lost 0 bases; unmatched junction nucleotides: 1. The CDR3 is made up of 14 amino acids.